These T cell receptor beta chains were read from a single sample in a study of blood T cell repertoires in COVID-19. Clones were read by immunoSEQ multiplex PCR, and TCRdb kept only the in-frame ones, dropping some. This sample has about 71,000 clones, with 86% found just once. The material sequenced was peripheral blood. These receptor sequences come from a man aged 45-60 years with active COVID-19. Both conserved end residues are part of each CDR3. The D gene is left open where the match is weak. Clone size, where shown, is once, few, many, or a class for clones that have expanded.

>TRBJ1-3|TRBD1|TRBV5-1|NA
TGCGCCAGCAGCTCTGCCGGGACAGCTGGAAACACCATATATTTT
CASSSAGTAGNTIYF
>TRBJ1-2|NA|TRBV28|NA
TGTGCCAGCAGTCAACACCGGGTGATTAACTATGGCTACACCTTC
CASSQHRVINYGYTF
>TRBJ2-1|TRBD1|TRBV5-1|NA
TGCGCCAGCAGCAAGACAGGGGCCAATGAGCAGTTCTTC
CASSKTGANEQFF
>TRBJ2-1|NA|TRBV12-5|NA
TGTGCTAGTGGTTTGGATATTAGCGGTTCCTCCTACAATGAGCAGTTCTTC
CASGLDISGSSYNEQFF
>TRBJ1-3|NA|TRBV6-5|NA
TGTGCCAGCAGTCCCGACATGCCTGGAAACACCATATATTTT
CASSPDMPGNTIYF
>TRBJ2-7|NA|TRBV19|NA
TGTGCCAGTAGTATTAAACAGGGAGGGTACGAGCAGTACTTC
CASSIKQGGYEQYF
>TRBJ1-2|TRBD1|TRBV24-1|NA
TGTGCCACCAGTGGCCGGGACAGGAGCTATGGCTACACCTTC
CATSGRDRSYGYTF
>TRBJ1-4|TRBD1|TRBV4-1|NA
TGCGCCAGCAGCCAAGATCAGGCAGGGGGGGAAAAACTGTTTTTT
CASSQDQAGGEKLFF
>TRBJ2-2|NA|TRBV6-5|NA
TGTGCCAGCAGTTACGGCCAGTACACCGGGGAGCTGTTTTTT
CASSYGQYTGELFF
>TRBJ2-7|NA|TRBV5-4|NA
TGTGCCAGCAGCTTGACCCCGTCCGGGGTGTCCCACGAGCAGTACTTC
CASSLTPSGVSHEQYF
>TRBJ1-3|NA|TRBV19|NA
TGTGCCAGTAGTATACTCGGCCTCGGGGGAAACACCATATATTTT
CASSILGLGGNTIYF
>TRBJ2-7|NA|TRBV28|NA
TGTGCCAGCAGAAAGTTGCAGGCGACCTACGAGCAGTACTTC
CASRKLQATYEQYF
>TRBJ2-7|TRBD2|TRBV6-1|NA
TGTGCCAGCAGTGAACAGCCTAGCGGTGCCGCTACCTCCTACGAGCAGTACTTC
CASSEQPSGAATSYEQYF
>TRBJ1-4|NA|TRBV25-1|NA
TGTGCCAGCAGTGAGGAGAAGGAGTTTGAAAAACTGTTTTTT
CASSEEKEFEKLFF
>TRBJ1-1|NA|TRBV6-1|NA
TGTGCCAGCAGTGAATCTCGTCAGATGAACACTGAAGCTTTCTTT
CASSESRQMNTEAFF
>TRBJ2-5|TRBD2|TRBV29-1|NA
TGCAGCGTTGACCATCGAACCAGAGCGGGAGTGGGATCTCAAGAGACCCAGTACTTC
CSVDHRTRAGVGSQETQYF
>TRBJ2-5|NA|TRBV14|NA
TGTGCCAGCAGCCAAACGGGAAGGGCCCAGTACTTC
CASSQTGRAQYF
>TRBJ1-2|NA|TRBV20-1|NA
TGCAGTGCTAGAGATAGCGGTGGCTACACCTTC
CSARDSGGYTF
>TRBJ2-7|NA|TRBV9|NA
TGTGCCAGCAGCGTAGCAACGGAGGGTGAGCAGTACTTC
CASSVATEGEQYF
>TRBJ1-6|NA|TRBV3-1/TRBV3-2|NA
TGTGCCAGCAGCCAAGTTGGGCCCGGGAGTAATTCACCCCTCCACTTT
CASSQVGPGSNSPLHF
>TRBJ2-5|NA|TRBV24-1|once
TGTGCCACCAGTGCCCGACAACAACAAGAGACCCAGTACTTC
CATSARQQQETQYF
>TRBJ2-2|TRBD2|TRBV20-1|NA
TGCAGTGCTAGTGGGACTAGCGGGACCACCGGGGAGCTGTTTTTT
CSASGTSGTTGELFF